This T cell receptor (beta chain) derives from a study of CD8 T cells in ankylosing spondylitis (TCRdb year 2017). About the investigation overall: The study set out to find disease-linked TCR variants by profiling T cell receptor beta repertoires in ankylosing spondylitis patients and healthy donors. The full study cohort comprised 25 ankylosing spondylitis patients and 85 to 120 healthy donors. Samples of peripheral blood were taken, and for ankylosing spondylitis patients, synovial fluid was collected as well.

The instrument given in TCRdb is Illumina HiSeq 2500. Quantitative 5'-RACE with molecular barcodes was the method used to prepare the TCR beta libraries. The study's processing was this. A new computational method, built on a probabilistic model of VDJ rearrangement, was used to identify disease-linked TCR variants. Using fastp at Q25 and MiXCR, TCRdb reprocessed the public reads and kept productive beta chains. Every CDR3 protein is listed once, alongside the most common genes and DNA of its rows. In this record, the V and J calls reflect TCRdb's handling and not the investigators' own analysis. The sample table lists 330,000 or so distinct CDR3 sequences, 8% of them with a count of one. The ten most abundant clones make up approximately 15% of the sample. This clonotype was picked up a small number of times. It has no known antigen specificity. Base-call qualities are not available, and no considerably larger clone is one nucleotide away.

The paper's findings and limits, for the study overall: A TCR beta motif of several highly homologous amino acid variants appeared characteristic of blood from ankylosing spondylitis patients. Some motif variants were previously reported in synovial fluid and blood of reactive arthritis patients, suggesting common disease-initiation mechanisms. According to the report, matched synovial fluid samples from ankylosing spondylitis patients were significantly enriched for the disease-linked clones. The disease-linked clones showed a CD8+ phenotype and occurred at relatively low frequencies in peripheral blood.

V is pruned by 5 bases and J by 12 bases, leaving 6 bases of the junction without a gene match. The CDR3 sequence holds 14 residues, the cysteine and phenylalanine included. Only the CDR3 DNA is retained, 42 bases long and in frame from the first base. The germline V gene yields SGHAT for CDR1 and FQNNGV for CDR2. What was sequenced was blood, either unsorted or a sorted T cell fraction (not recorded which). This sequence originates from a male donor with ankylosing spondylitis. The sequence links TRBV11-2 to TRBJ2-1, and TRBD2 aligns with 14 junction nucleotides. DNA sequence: TGTGCCAGCAGCCCGGGACTAGCGGGAGTTGGGCAGTTCTTC. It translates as CASSPGLAGVGQFF.